This T cell receptor (beta chain) was identified during a study of cytomegalovirus exposure and HLA in healthy donors. Study-wide findings and caveats: The study labeled roughly 160 TCR beta chains cytomegalovirus-associated.

A word on this clone: Antigen unknown.

The table came from immunoSEQ multiplex PCR; TCRdb's copy has only in-frame clones and leaves some out. The table records approximately 150,000 clones, roughly 87% of them present only once. Germline loops: CDR1 SGHAT, CDR2 FQNNGV. The CDR3 has 13 amino acids. V gave up 5 bases and J gave up 4 bases; unmatched junction bases: 2. Sequenced: PBMCs. This sequence was found in a young man in good health and CMV-seropositive. The chain joins TRBV11-2 to TRBJ2-5, with 9 positions matching TRBD1. Here the CDR3 DNA reads TGTGCCAGCAGCCCGGACAGGGGAGAGACCCAGTACTTC. Its translation is CASSPDRGETQYF.